This TCR beta chain was recorded in a study of early T cells in non-severe SARS-CoV-2 infection. Across the whole study: From unsorted whole blood, bulk RNA was sequenced, and the chains remained unpaired. Overall study findings and caveats: Lookups in VDJdb leaned toward anti-spike CD8 responses and missed private and CD4 specificities.

Researchers attached unique molecular identifiers to individual cDNA molecules. TCRdb ran MiXCR on the 5' RACE reads and lists one entry per CDR3 protein. Of roughly 80,000 distinct CDR3 sequences listed, about 14% were seen once; the top ten hold roughly 3%. The ends were cut back, 7 bases at V and 3 bases at J, with 5 bases in the middle. Germline assignment: CDR1 SQVTM and CDR2 ANQGSEA. The length of the CDR3 is 10 residues. Concerning this clonotype itself: The antigen is unknown.

Sequencing input: whole blood. The clonotype comes from an adult who was a healthcare worker with PCR-confirmed SARS-CoV-2 infection or an uninfected control (not recorded which). The genes are TRBV29-1 and TRBJ2-3; D may be TRBD1 (5 bases). The CDR3 DNA follows: TGCAGCGGACAGACAGATACGCAGTATTTT. Translated, it gives CSGQTDTQYF.